This T cell receptor (beta chain) came from a study of regulatory T cells in long-lasting Graves disease. Documented time point: newly diagnosed GD, antithyroid drugs for less than 3 months. RNA isolated from PBMCs was used to make the TCR library. Unmatched junction bases numbered 7, after V lost 4 bases and J lost 5 bases. Per germline, CDR1 LGHNA and CDR2 YNFKEQ. The CDR3 has 15 amino acids. This clonotype appeared a few times. The target antigen is unknown. Broader study findings: Patients whose Graves' disease persisted exhibited lower TCR diversity than those newly diagnosed.

In building TCR beta libraries, iRepertoire HTBI primers were used together with Arm-PCR of CDR3 regions. In TCRdb, the multiplex PCR reads were re-called with MiXCR into one record per CDR3 protein. The profile shows 350,000 to 450,000 distinct CDR3 sequences, approximately 15% of them singletons. The data also belong to a second study, concerning T cells in Graves' hyperthyroidism and ophthalmopathy.

The chain has TRBV4-2 and TRBJ2-7, with 11 bases fitting TRBD1. The receptor was isolated from a man between 40 and 49 years old with Graves disease. The sequencing used peripheral blood mononuclear cells (PBMCs), collected at new diagnosis, from a patient treated with antithyroid drugs. The CDR3 reads CASSPLGTGGNEQYF. CDR3 coding DNA: TGTGCCAGCAGCCCGCTGGGGACAGGGGGGAACGAGCAGTACTTC.